This T cell receptor beta chain originates from a study of blood T cell repertoires in COVID-19. V was clipped by 4 bases and J by 0 bases, with 10 bases between them. Germline V gives CDR1 GTSNPN, CDR2 SVGIG (reference sequence). The CDR3 totals 15 residues. Some clones are missing from TCRdb's copy, which holds only in-frame ones; the method was immunoSEQ multiplex PCR. Of around 230,000 clones listed, 70% to 90% are singletons. This sequence joins TRBV30 and TRBJ2-6, with D perhaps TRBD1 (6 bases). The clonotype comes from a man between 25 and 39 years old who had recovered from COVID-19. Sequences were obtained from peripheral blood. CDR3 in DNA: TGTGCCTGGAAGACAGGATACTCTGGGGCCAACGTCCTGACTTTC. It translates to CAWKTGYSGANVLTF.